These 20 T cell receptor beta chains originate from one sample sequenced in a study of T cell responses to AZD1222 COVID-19 vaccine. Sequenced by immunoSEQ multiplex PCR; TCRdb stores in-frame clones only, minus some. Seen here are approximately 150,000 clones, approximately 94% observed once, and the top ten hold over 4.5%. The material was peripheral blood, obtained 28 days after the second AZD1222 dose. Source of these receptors: an adult who received the AZD1222 COVID-19 vaccine.

The chain has TRBV3-1 (or the pseudogene TRBV3-2) and TRBJ2-2, with 8 bases lining up with TRBD2. V lost 3 bases and J lost 1; bases outside the gene matches: 22. Per the germline V gene, CDR1 is LGHDT and CDR2 is YNNKEL (reference sequence). The CDR3 runs 22 residues. CDR3 DNA: TGTGCCAGCAGCCACGGGACTTACCAGGTTCGGGATAGCGGGATGAACACCGGGGAGCTGTTTTTT. Its translation is CASSHGTYQVRDSGMNTGELFF.

This clone appeared once. The chain uses TRBV11-2 and TRBJ1-1; D is ambiguous. Deletions cut 1 base from V and 0 bases from J, with 9 bases between. Germline CDR1 and CDR2: SGHAT and FQNNGV. This CDR3 contains 15 residues. CDR3: CASSLAGTLNTEAFF. The DNA for the CDR3 is TGTGCCAGCAGCTTAGCAGGAACCTTGAACACTGAAGCTTTCTTT.

The chain uses TRBV27 and TRBJ1-1; 8 bases map to TRBD1. CDR1 and CDR2 (germline): MNHEY, SMNVEV (reference sequence). Trimming cost V 5 bases and J 7 bases; bases outside gene matches: 9. The CDR3 runs to 14 residues. The CDR3 nucleotides are TGTGCCAGCAGTCGACGGGGACAGGCGATTGAAGCTTTCTTT. This encodes CASSRRGQAIEAFF.

The V gene is TRBV5-1, the J gene TRBJ2-7; 8 nucleotides align to TRBD1. Germline CDR1 reads SGHRS; CDR2 reads YFSETQ. There are 15 residues in the CDR3. The ends lost 0 bases at V and 2 bases at J; junction bases unmatched: 4. The CDR3 DNA follows: TGCGCCAGCAGCTTGGAGGGGGACAGGACCTACGAGCAGTACTTC. Its protein product is CASSLEGDRTYEQYF.

The rearrangement uses TRBV7-3 and TRBJ2-1; tentatively, D is TRBD2 (5 bases). Deletions cut 5 bases from V and 3 bases from J, with 8 bases between. CDR1 is SGHTA and CDR2 is FQGTGA in the germline V gene. The CDR3 loop spans 13 amino acids. The CDR3, as DNA: TGTGCCAGCAGCCAAGGACTCTACAATGAGCAGTTCTTC. It specifies CASSQGLYNEQFF.

This clone was observed a handful of times. V and J are TRBV6-6 and TRBJ2-3; no firm D call. This CDR3 is 13 amino acids long. Germline-derived CDR1 and CDR2 are MNHNY and SVGAGI (reference sequence). V dropped 6 bases and J dropped 9 bases, with 16 bases sitting between them. The CDR3 DNA sequence: TGTGCCAGCAGCCTAACCCTAGAAAGGACGCAGTATTTT. Amino acids: CASSLTLERTQYF.

V is TRBV18 and J is TRBJ1-1; D uncertain. CDR3 length: 14 amino acids. Trimming removed 1 base at V and 0 bases at J, with 6 bases between. CDR1 and CDR2 from the germline V gene are KGHSH and LQKENI. The CDR3 loop is CASSPLKLNTEAFF. For the CDR3, the DNA is TGTGCCAGCTCACCACTCAAACTGAACACTGAAGCTTTCTTT. Combining the CDR3 with reference TRBV18 and TRBJ1-1 gives the whole variable domain NAGVMQNPRHLVRRRGQEARLRCSPMKGHSHVYWYRQLPEEGLKFMVYLQKENIIDESGMPKERFSAEFPKEGPSILRIQQVVRGDSAAYFCASSPLKLNTEAFFGQGTRLTVV.

The CDR3 DNA sequence: TGTGCCTGGAGACCGGGGGGCTACGAGCAGTACTTC. Its translation: CAWRPGGYEQYF. V is TRBV30 and J is TRBJ2-7, with TRBD2 matching over 7 bases. With V trimmed by 3 bases and J by 3 bases, 2 bases remained unmatched. CDR1 and CDR2 (germline): GTSNPN, SVGIG (reference sequence). The CDR3 totals 12 residues.

This clone appeared once. V and J are TRBV6-6 and TRBJ1-3; the D gene is possibly TRBD1 (5 bases). Germline loops: CDR1 MNHNY, CDR2 SVGAGI (reference sequence). The CDR3 has 13 residues. Trimming stripped 10 bases from V and 4 bases from J, with 14 bases between. The CDR3: CAIIGGVGNTIYF. For the CDR3, the DNA is TGTGCCATCATCGGAGGGGTAGGAAACACCATATATTTT.

The chain links TRBV6-5 to TRBJ1-3; 7 nucleotides match TRBD1. The V gene's germline CDR1 is MNHEY and CDR2 SVGAGI. The CDR3 runs 15 residues. V dropped 4 bases and J dropped 0; count of bases not matched to a gene: 3. The chain's CDR3 is CASSWDSSSGNTIYF. DNA for the CDR3: TGTGCCAGCAGTTGGGACAGCTCCTCTGGAAACACCATATATTTT.

The chain uses TRBV25-1 and TRBJ2-6; D ambiguous. Deletions cut 7 bases from V and 0 bases from J, with 7 bases between. CDR3 length equals 14 residues. Germline assignment: CDR1 MGHDK and CDR2 SYGVNS. As DNA, the CDR3 is TGTGCCAGCACTCCTCCCTCTGGGGCCAACGTCCTGACTTTC. This gives the protein CASTPPSGANVLTF.

This rearrangement joins TRBV30 to TRBJ1-2; the D is unclear. Germline CDR1 is GTSNPN and CDR2 is SVGIG (reference sequence). V shed 2 bases and J shed 0 bases, with 4 bases lying between them. CDR3 length: 12 amino acids. The CDR3 nucleotides read TGTGCCTGGAGTAATTCTAACTATGGCTACACCTTC. Translated: CAWSNSNYGYTF.

This clone appeared a few times. The V call is TRBV24-1, the J call TRBJ2-5, with D possibly matching TRBD2 (7 bases). Deletions cut 2 bases from V and 5 bases from J, with 14 bases between. The CDR3 length is 15 residues. Germline CDR1 is KGHDR and CDR2 is SFDVKD. In DNA form, the CDR3 reads TGTGCCACCAGTGATTCCCAGGGGAGGGGCGAGACCCAGTACTTC. Amino acids: CATSDSQGRGETQYF.

This clone has a single count. The rearrangement links TRBV4-2 to TRBJ1-1; D remains ambiguous. The ends were cut back, 6 bases at V and 3 bases at J, with 11 bases in the middle. The CDR3 consists of 13 residues. CDR1 and CDR2 from the germline V gene are LGHNA and YNFKEQ. The DNA of the CDR3 is TGTGCCAGCAGAAGTCTAGAGGACACTGAAGCTTTCTTT. Its protein product is CASRSLEDTEAFF.

The rearrangement links TRBV7-2 to TRBJ2-5; 7 bases match TRBD2. Germline V lookup: CDR1 SGHTA, CDR2 FQGNSA. The J segment lost 2 bases and the V segment lost 0 bases, leaving 0 bases of the junction unmatched. This CDR3 region has 14 residues. CDR3 bases: TGTGCCAGCAGCTTAGCCGGGAGGCAAGAGACCCAGTACTTC. Protein: CASSLAGRQETQYF.

The CDR3 DNA follows: TGTGCCAGCAGTCCCCGGACTAGTGGGTGGTTCTTC. This gives the protein CASSPRTSGWFF. The chain employs TRBV6-1 and TRBJ2-1, with TRBD2 matching 7 bases. The CDR3 is 12 amino acids. CDR1 is MNHNS, CDR2 SASEGT, per germline. The ends lost 5 bases at V and 15 bases at J; junction bases unmatched: 10.

The chain is built from TRBV14 and TRBJ1-2; D call uncertain. Trimming removed 0 bases at V and 5 bases at J, with 10 bases between. The CDR3 is 14 residues long. Germline loops: CDR1 SGHDN, CDR2 FVKESK. The CDR3 here is CASSQDYGAYGYTF. The CDR3, as DNA: TGTGCCAGCAGCCAAGATTACGGTGCTTATGGCTACACCTTC.

The chain has TRBV2 and TRBJ1-1; the D is unclear. This CDR3 region has 15 residues. Trimming cost V 3 bases and J 1 base, with 12 bases left between them. CDR1 is SNHLY and CDR2 is FYNNEI in the germline V gene. CDR3 residues: CASSDRGDWNTEAFF. In DNA, the CDR3 is TGTGCCAGCAGTGATCGGGGTGATTGGAACACTGAAGCTTTCTTT.

This clone appeared once. The CDR3 reads CASSLGENEQYF. The CDR3, as DNA: TGTGCCAGCAGCTTGGGTGAAAACGAGCAGTACTTC. The chain combines TRBV5-6 with TRBJ2-7; unclear D gene. Deletions cut 0 bases from V and 5 bases from J, with 6 bases between. The CDR3 is 12 residues long. Germline V gives CDR1 SGHDT, CDR2 YYEEEE.

This chain connects TRBV6-2 or TRBV6-3 to TRBJ2-3, with TRBD1 identical over 7 bases. There are 14 residues in the CDR3. Germline V gene sequence: CDR1 MNHEY, CDR2 SVGEGT. J lost 10 bases, V lost 6 bases, and 13 bases had no gene match. This CDR3 is CASSSLLSTGAQYF. The CDR3, as DNA: TGTGCCAGCAGCTCCCTTCTTAGCACAGGGGCGCAGTATTTT.